The 2 T cell receptor beta chains reported below all come from one sample, sequenced in a study of T cell changes during pregnancy in multiple sclerosis. Measured with immunoSEQ multiplex PCR; TCRdb has only the in-frame clones, and not every one. The sample holds approximately 85,000 clones, 94% seen once. The sample in question was peripheral blood, obtained in the third trimester of pregnancy. Source of these receptors: a female donor with multiple sclerosis, enrolled in a pregnancy study.

V usage is TRBV11-2 and J usage is TRBJ1-2; 7 bases line up with TRBD1. Germline V gene lookup returns CDR1 SGHAT and CDR2 FQNNGV. V dropped 4 bases and J dropped 8; count of bases not matched to a gene: 10. The CDR3 extends over 14 amino acids. The CDR3, as DNA: TGTGCCAGCAGCTCCCTACAGGGGATCGGAGGCTACACCTTC. It codes for CASSSLQGIGGYTF. Full variable domain (missing parts from reference TRBV11-2 and TRBJ1-2): EAGVAQSPRYKIIEKRQSVAFWCNPISGHATLYWYQQILGQGPKLLIQFQNNGVVDDSQLPKDRFSAERLKGVDSTLKIQPAKLEDSAVYLCASSSLQGIGGYTFGSGTRLTVV.

This clone was counted between two and nine times. V gene TRBV7-6 combines with J gene TRBJ1-1; D gene ambiguous. Germline V gives CDR1 SGHVS, CDR2 FNYEAQ. V was pared by 2 bases and J by 4 bases, with 17 bases between. The CDR3 runs to 16 residues. CDR3 DNA sequence: TGTGCCAGCAGCTTATTGGAGAGGGCGGGAAGCACTGAAGCTTTCTTT. Residues: CASSLLERAGSTEAFF.